A selection of T cell receptor beta chains follows, all from one sample in a study of vaccination and CD4 T cells after COVID-19. Their antigens remain unidentified. TCRdb ran MiXCR on the PCR reads and lists one entry per CDR3 protein. This sample has 17,000 or so distinct CDR3 sequences; under 45% occur once, and the top ten carry 5.7%. The specimen comprised CD4+ T cells from blood, cultured in vitro, sampled before SARS-CoV-2 vaccination. These TCRs come from a human donor who had recovered from COVID-19. The CDR3 runs from the conserved cysteine through the conserved F or W. A D gene is named only where the DNA matches it firmly. Expanded clones get a size class; other rows say once, few or many, or leave the size out.

>TRBD1|14|TRBV7-9|few|TRBJ2-2
TGTGCCAGCATCCCGACAGGGGTGGCCGGGGAGCTGTTTTTT
CASIPTGVAGELFF
>-|14|TRBV6-1|-|TRBJ2-7
TGTGCCAGCAGCCCTCGACTAGTCGTGCCCGAGCAGTACTTC
CASSPRLVVPEQYF
>-|13|TRBV7-7|-|TRBJ2-2
TGTGCCAGCAGCTTAGATCTTACCGGGGAGCTGTTTTTT
CASSLDLTGELFF
>-|12|TRBV6-2/TRBV6-3|-|TRBJ2-1
TGTGCCAGCAGTCATCCGACTACCCTTCAGTTCTTC
CASSHPTTLQFF
>-|17|TRBV12-3/TRBV12-4|-|TRBJ2-5
TGTGCCAGCAGCTCGAGGGGACTGCCGGGACAACAAGAGACCCAGTACTTC
CASSSRGLPGQQETQYF
>TRBD1|14|TRBV7-9|-|TRBJ1-2
TGTGCCAGCACCATTGGACAGGGGACGTGGGGCTACACCTTC
CASTIGQGTWGYTF
>TRBD1|15|TRBV10-3|-|TRBJ1-2
TGTGCCATCAGTAAAAGGGACAGACTCCTCTATGGCTACACCTTC
CAISKRDRLLYGYTF
>-|13|TRBV6-1|-|TRBJ1-1
TGTGCCAGCAGTGCCCCCATAGATCGTGAAGCTTTCTTT
CASSAPIDREAFF
>TRBD1|15|TRBV19|-|TRBJ2-7
TGTGCCAGTAGTTCTGGACAGGGGGTGATCTACGAGCAGTACTTC
CASSSGQGVIYEQYF
>TRBD2|15|TRBV7-7|few|TRBJ2-1
TGTGCCAGCAGCTTAGCCGCGGGAGGCCCCAATGAGCAGTTCTTC
CASSLAAGGPNEQFF
>-|13|TRBV6-1|few|TRBJ1-2
TGTGCCAGCAGTGAAGGGGGGGGGACGGGCTACACCTTC
CASSEGGGTGYTF
>-|13|TRBV28|-|TRBJ2-7
TGTGCCAGCAGTTCGGGACCAGTCTACGAGCAGTACTTC
CASSSGPVYEQYF
>TRBD1|16|TRBV5-6|-|TRBJ1-6
TGTGCCAGCAGCTTGGGCAGGGGGCTCAATAATTCACCCCTCCACTTT
CASSLGRGLNNSPLHF
>-|14|TRBV15|-|TRBJ1-4
TGTGCTACCAGCACCCGACAAACGCTAAAAAAACTGTTTTTT
CATSTRQTLKKLFF
>-|11|TRBV10-1|few|TRBJ2-1
TGCGCCGGGGGGTTGGGCAATGAGCAGTTCTTC
CAGGLGNEQFF
>-|15|TRBV20-1|-|TRBJ2-1
TGCAGTGCTACTCGGGAATCTCGATACTACAATGAGCAGTTCTTC
CSATRESRYYNEQFF
>TRBD2|16|TRBV7-2|-|TRBJ2-7
TGTGCCAGCAGCCCAGGGGGACTAGCGGCCTCCTACGAGCAGTACTTC
CASSPGGLAASYEQYF
>-|11|TRBV29-1|few|TRBJ1-2
TGCAGCGTTGAGGGATCCTATGGCTACACCTTC
CSVEGSYGYTF
>-|19|TRBV7-2|-|TRBJ2-7
TGTGCCAGCAGCCTGCTAATCCCCTCCGCCAGGGGAATTCTGTACGAGCAGTACTTC
CASSLLIPSARGILYEQYF
>-|14|TRBV19|-|TRBJ2-7
TGTGCCAGTAGTTCGGGGCAGGTTATACACGAGCAGTACTTC
CASSSGQVIHEQYF
>-|14|TRBV24-1|-|TRBJ1-5
TGTGCCTCCAGCGCTGGGGGGCTTAATCAGCCCCAGCATTTT
CASSAGGLNQPQHF
>TRBD1|16|TRBV6-1|-|TRBJ1-2
TGTGCCAGCAGTGGAAAGAGACAGGGTAGCAACTATGGCTACACCTTC
CASSGKRQGSNYGYTF
>-|14|TRBV19|-|TRBJ1-1
TGTGCCAGTAGTATCGGAGGGAGTCGTACTGAAGCTTTCTTT
CASSIGGSRTEAFF
>TRBD1|14|TRBV24-1|-|TRBJ1-5
TGTGCCACCAGTGATTCCGGGACAGGGGGGGCCCAGCATTTT
CATSDSGTGGAQHF
>TRBD2|20|TRBV20-1|-|TRBJ2-1
TGCAGTGCTAGCGCCGGGACTAGCGGGAGGCCCCTCTTAGATGACAATGAGCAGTTCTTC
CSASAGTSGRPLLDDNEQFF
>-|14|TRBV6-1|-|TRBJ2-6
TGTGCCAGCAGTGCGCTGACTGGGGCCAACGTCCTGACTTTC
CASSALTGANVLTF
>TRBD1|14|TRBV11-2|-|TRBJ2-5
TGTGCCAGCAGCTCCCGACAGGGGTACGAGACCCAGTACTTC
CASSSRQGYETQYF
>TRBD1|16|TRBV5-6|-|TRBJ1-5
TGTGCCAGCAGCTTGGCCGGGGGACAGGGGAGACAGCCCCAGCATTTT
CASSLAGGQGRQPQHF
>TRBD1|14|TRBV7-2|-|TRBJ2-5
TGTGCCAGCAGCCCCGACAGGGGCCAAGAGACCCAGTACTTC
CASSPDRGQETQYF
>TRBD1|13|TRBV10-3|-|TRBJ2-1
TGTGCCAGCACTCGGGACAGGTACAATGAGCAGTTCTTC
CASTRDRYNEQFF
>TRBD1|15|TRBV20-1|-|TRBJ1-2
TGCAGTGCTAGAGATGGGGGGACAGGGGACTATGGCTACACCTTC
CSARDGGTGDYGYTF